This T cell receptor beta chain is drawn from a study of T cell repertoires in cytomegalovirus infection. Whole-study context: Evidence of both CMV infection and a matching HLA type came from public TCR beta signatures.

Germline trimming cut 4 bases from V and 3 bases from J; bases unmatched to any gene: 11. The CDR3 covers 17 residues. Germline V gives CDR1 SGHNT, CDR2 YYREEE (reference sequence). MiXCR, applied by TCRdb to the reads, yields one record per CDR3 protein. The sample includes about 60,000 distinct CDR3 sequences, 25% to 40% of them seen just once. This clonotype has a handful of counts. Its target is not known. Study conclusions and caveats: Individuals carrying CMV plus the relevant HLA were identified by cumulative frequency of public TCR beta families. HLA-C-restricted CMV-specific TCR beta clonotypes prevailed in the ex vivo response.

The sequence was collected from a human donor in good health (CMV status not recorded). Some clones in this sample may be carry-over from other donors' samples. The sequenced material came from PBMCs, sequenced either directly or after in vitro stimulation (not recorded which). The chain links TRBV5-4 to TRBJ1-2; TRBD1 matches at 11 bases. The CDR3 is CASSAGTGGFLHYGYTF. The CDR3 nucleotides read TGTGCCAGCAGCGCCGGGACAGGGGGTTTTTTACACTATGGCTACACCTTC.